This TCR beta chain emerged from a study of blood T cells in healthy people across ages. Study-wide points: Versus aged donors, long-lived donors had higher diversity and more naive CD4+ cells.

Germline V CDR1 and CDR2: SQVTM, ANQGSEA. V dropped 7 bases and J dropped 5; count of bases not matched to a gene: 5. This CDR3 comprises 13 residues. A second PCR of roughly 7 to 11 cycles used a sample-barcoded 5' primer and a J-beta primer mix. TCRdb ran MiXCR on the 5' RACE reads and lists one entry per CDR3 protein. The sample yields 1,500,000 or so distinct CDR3 sequences, approximately 42% seen once. This clonotype was counted only a few times. What it binds is not known. The chain couples TRBV29-1 to TRBJ2-5, with 12 bases matching TRBD1. This clonotype originated in a woman in her late teens or twenties in good health. Sequencing was performed on blood. CDR3: CSAGTGGFETQYF. The CDR3 nucleotides read TGCAGCGCCGGGACAGGGGGCTTCGAGACCCAGTACTTC.